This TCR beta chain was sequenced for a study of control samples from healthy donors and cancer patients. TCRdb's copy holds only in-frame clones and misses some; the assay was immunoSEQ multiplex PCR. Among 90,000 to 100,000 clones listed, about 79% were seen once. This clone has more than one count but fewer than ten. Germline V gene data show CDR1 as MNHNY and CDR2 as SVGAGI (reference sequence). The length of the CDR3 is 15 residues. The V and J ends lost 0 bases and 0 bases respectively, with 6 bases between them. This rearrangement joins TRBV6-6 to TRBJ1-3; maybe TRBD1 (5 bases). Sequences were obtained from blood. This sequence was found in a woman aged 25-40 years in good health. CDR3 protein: CASSYSGASGNTIYF. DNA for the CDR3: TGTGCCAGCAGTTACTCAGGGGCCTCTGGAAACACCATATATTTT.